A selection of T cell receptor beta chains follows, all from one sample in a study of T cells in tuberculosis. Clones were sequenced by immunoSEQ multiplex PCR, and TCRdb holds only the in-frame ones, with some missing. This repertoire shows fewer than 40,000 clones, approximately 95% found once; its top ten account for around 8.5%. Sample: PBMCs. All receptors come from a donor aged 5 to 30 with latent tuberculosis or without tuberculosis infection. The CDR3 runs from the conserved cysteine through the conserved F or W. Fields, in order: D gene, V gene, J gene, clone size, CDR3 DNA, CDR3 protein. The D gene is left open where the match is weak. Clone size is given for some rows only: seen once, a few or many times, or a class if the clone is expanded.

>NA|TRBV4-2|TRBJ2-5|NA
TGTGCCAGCAGCCAAGCAACACAGGGCCCCCCACAAGAGACCCAGTACTTC
CASSQATQGPPQETQYF
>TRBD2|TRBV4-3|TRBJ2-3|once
TGCGCCAGCGGAGGTAGGGCGGGAGGCACAGATACGCAGTATTTT
CASGGRAGGTDTQYF
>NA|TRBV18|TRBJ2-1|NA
TGTGCCAGCTCACCGGACAAGGGGGAGCAGTTCTTC
CASSPDKGEQFF
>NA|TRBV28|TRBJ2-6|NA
TGTGCCAGCAGTCCCTGGACAGGGGCCAACGTCCTGACTTTC
CASSPWTGANVLTF
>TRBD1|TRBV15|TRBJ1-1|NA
TGTGCCACCAGCAACAGGGGTATCACTGAAGCTTTCTTT
CATSNRGITEAFF
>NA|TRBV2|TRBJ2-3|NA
TGTGCCAGCAGTGTCGCCGCGAGCACAGATACGCAGTATTTT
CASSVAASTDTQYF
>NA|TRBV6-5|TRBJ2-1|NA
TGTGCCAGCAGTTACGCTAGGGAGCAGTTCTTC
CASSYAREQFF
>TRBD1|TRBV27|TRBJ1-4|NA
TGTGCCAGCAGTTTCTCCGGGACAGGGTCCGGAAAACTGTTTTTT
CASSFSGTGSGKLFF
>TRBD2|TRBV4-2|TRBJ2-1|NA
TGTGCCAGCAGCGTAGACGGGAGGGCCTTGGATGAGCAGTTCTTC
CASSVDGRALDEQFF
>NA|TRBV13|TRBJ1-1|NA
TGTGCCAGCAGCACCCGGACAGCAATGAACACTGAAGCTTTCTTT
CASSTRTAMNTEAFF
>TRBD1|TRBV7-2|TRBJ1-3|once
TGTGCCAGCAGCTTATTACAGGGGTCATCTGGAAACACCATATATTTT
CASSLLQGSSGNTIYF
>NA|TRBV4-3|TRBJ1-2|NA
TGCGCCAGCAGCCAAGTAACAGGGAACTATGGCTACACCTTC
CASSQVTGNYGYTF
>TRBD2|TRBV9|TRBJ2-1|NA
TGTGCCAGCAGCGCTGCAACTAGCGGACGGAGCTCCTACAATGAGCAGTTCTTC
CASSAATSGRSSYNEQFF
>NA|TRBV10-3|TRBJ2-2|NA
TGTGCCATCAGTGAGAGCGGACCGAACACCGGGGAGCTGTTTTTT
CAISESGPNTGELFF
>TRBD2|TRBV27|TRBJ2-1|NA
TGTGCCAGCAGTTTTCTGAGTAGCGGGAGGGCCAATGAGCAGTTCTTC
CASSFLSSGRANEQFF
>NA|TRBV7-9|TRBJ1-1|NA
TGTGCCACGACAGTTTTGAACACTGAAGCTTTCTTT
CATTVLNTEAFF
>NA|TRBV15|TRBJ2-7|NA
TGTGCCACCAGCAGATACCGTGGGCCTTCCTACGAGCAGTACTTC
CATSRYRGPSYEQYF
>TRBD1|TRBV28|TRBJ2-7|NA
TGTGCCAGCAGCACGAGGACAGGGGGCCAATACGAGCAGTACTTC
CASSTRTGGQYEQYF
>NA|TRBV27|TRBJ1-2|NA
TGTGCCAGCAGTATTACTGAGAACTATGGCTACACCTTC
CASSITENYGYTF
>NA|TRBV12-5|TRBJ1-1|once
TGTGCTAGTGGTCCCGCAAGGGGGTCCGGCACTGAAGCTTTCTTT
CASGPARGSGTEAFF
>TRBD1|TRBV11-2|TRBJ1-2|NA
TGTGCCAGCAGCACATACCGGGACAGTAACAGCTATGGCTACACCTTC
CASSTYRDSNSYGYTF
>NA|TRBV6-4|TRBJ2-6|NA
TGTGCCAGCAGTGACTCCGGCTCTGGGGCCAACGTCCTGACTTTC
CASSDSGSGANVLTF
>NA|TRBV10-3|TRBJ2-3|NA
TGTGCCATCAGTGAGAAGCTCACAGATACGCAGTATTTT
CAISEKLTDTQYF
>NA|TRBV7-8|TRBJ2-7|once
TGTGCCAGCAGCTTAGTCACAGACTACGAGCAGTACTTC
CASSLVTDYEQYF
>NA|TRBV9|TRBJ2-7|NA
TGTGCCAGCAGCGCGAGGTCGGTACAGGGATTCTACGAGCAGTACTTC
CASSARSVQGFYEQYF
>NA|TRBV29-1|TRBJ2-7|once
TGCAGCGCTGCCGATTGGGGGGTAACCTACGAGCAGTACTTC
CSAADWGVTYEQYF
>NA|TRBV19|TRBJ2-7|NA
TGTGCCAGTACTACAACAGGTCGCGGCGAGCAGTACTTC
CASTTTGRGEQYF
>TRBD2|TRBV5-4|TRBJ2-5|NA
TGTGCCAGCAGCGTGGGACTAGCTCGAGAGACCCAGTACTTC
CASSVGLARETQYF
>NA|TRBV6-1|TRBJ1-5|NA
TGTGCCGCGCAGACGGGGGGCTATAGCAATCAGCCCCAGCATTTT
CAAQTGGYSNQPQHF
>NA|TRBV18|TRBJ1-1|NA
TGTGCCAGCTCACCACCGGCTTCAGGGGAAGCTTTCTTT
CASSPPASGEAFF
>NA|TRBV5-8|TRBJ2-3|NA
TGTGCCAGCCGCTCGGGGAGGCGGGATATAGATACGCAGTATTTT
CASRSGRRDIDTQYF
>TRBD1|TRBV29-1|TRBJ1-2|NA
TGCAGCGTTGTAACCGGGACAGGATATGGCTACACCTTC
CSVVTGTGYGYTF
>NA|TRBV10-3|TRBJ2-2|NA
TGTGCCATCAGTGAGTCGCAGGGATACACCGGGGAGCTGTTTTTT
CAISESQGYTGELFF
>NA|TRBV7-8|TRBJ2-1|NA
TGTGCCAGCAGCTTAGCGCGTTTCGGTACCGTGGATGAGCAGTTCTTC
CASSLARFGTVDEQFF
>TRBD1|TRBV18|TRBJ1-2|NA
TGTGCCAGCTCACCACCGGGACAGGGAGCCTATGGCTACACCTTC
CASSPPGQGAYGYTF
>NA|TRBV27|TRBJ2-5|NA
TGTGCCAGCAGTTTCAACCCTGAGGAGACCCAGTACTTC
CASSFNPEETQYF
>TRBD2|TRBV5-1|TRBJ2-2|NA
TGCGCCAGCAGCTTACCTCGACTAGCGGGAGCCTTTGGGGGCGGGGAGCTGTTTTTT
CASSLPRLAGAFGGGELFF
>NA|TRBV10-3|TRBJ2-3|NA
TGTGCCATCAGTGCGCCTCGCGGAGATAGCACAGATACGCAGTATTTT
CAISAPRGDSTDTQYF
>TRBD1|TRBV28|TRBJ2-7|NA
TGTGCCAGCAGTTTATGGGGGACAGGGGACGAGCAGTACTTC
CASSLWGTGDEQYF
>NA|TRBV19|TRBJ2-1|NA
TGTGCCAGTAGTAGTTTGACAGGTTGGGGACCCAATGAGCAGTTCTTC
CASSSLTGWGPNEQFF
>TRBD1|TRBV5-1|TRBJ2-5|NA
TGCGCCAGCAGAGGGGACAGGGGGCTAGAGACCCAGTACTTC
CASRGDRGLETQYF
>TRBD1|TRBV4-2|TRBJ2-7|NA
TGTGCCAGCAGCCAAGAAGCCTTCGGGGACAGGGGGCGGGAGCAGTACTTC
CASSQEAFGDRGREQYF
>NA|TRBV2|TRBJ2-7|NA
TGTGCCAGCAGGGCAGGACAGATAGGGTACGAGCAGTACTTC
CASRAGQIGYEQYF
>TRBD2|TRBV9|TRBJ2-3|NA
TGTGCCAGTTCCACCAGCGGGAGAGGGGCAGATACGCAGTATTTT
CASSTSGRGADTQYF
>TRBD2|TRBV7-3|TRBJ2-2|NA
TGTGCCAGCAGCTCAGGACTAGCGGGAGTGGGAACCGGGGAGCTGTTTTTT
CASSSGLAGVGTGELFF
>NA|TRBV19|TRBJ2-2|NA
TGTGCCAGTAGTATACCGGGCAGGGCCACCGGGGAGCTGTTTTTT
CASSIPGRATGELFF
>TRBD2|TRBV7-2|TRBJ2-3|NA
TGTGCCAGCAGCTTAGTATTACTAGCGGGATTCACAGATACGCAGTATTTT
CASSLVLLAGFTDTQYF
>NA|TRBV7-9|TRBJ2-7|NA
TGTGCCAGCAGCCCGACAGAGAGCTCCTACGAGCAGTACTTC
CASSPTESSYEQYF
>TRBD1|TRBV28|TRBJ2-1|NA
TGTGCCAGCAGTCAATACAGGGGAGAGCAGTTCTTC
CASSQYRGEQFF
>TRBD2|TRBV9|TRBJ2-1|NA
TGTGCCAGCAGCGATCCTGGACTAGCGGCTCTCTCCTACAATGAGCAGTTCTTC
CASSDPGLAALSYNEQFF
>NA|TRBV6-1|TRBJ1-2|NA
TGTGCCAGCAGTGACGTAACAGCTTCGGCTGGCTACACCTTC
CASSDVTASAGYTF
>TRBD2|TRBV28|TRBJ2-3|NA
TGTGCCAGCCAAACGAAGCGGGAGAGCACAGATACGCAGTATTTT
CASQTKRESTDTQYF
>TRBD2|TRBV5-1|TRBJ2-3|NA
TGCGCCAGCAGCTTGGTTCTAGCGGGCCTAGCTAGCACAGATACGCAGTATTTT
CASSLVLAGLASTDTQYF
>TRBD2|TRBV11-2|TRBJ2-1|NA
TGTGCCAGCAGCTTAACTAGCGGGAGTAATGAGCAGTTCTTC
CASSLTSGSNEQFF
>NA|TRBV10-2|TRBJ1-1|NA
TGCGCCAGCAGTGAACCCCAACAGGGGAACACTGAAGCTTTCTTT
CASSEPQQGNTEAFF
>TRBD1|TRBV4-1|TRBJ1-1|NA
TGCGCCAGCAGCCAAGACACAGGGGCCATGAACACTGAAGCTTTCTTT
CASSQDTGAMNTEAFF
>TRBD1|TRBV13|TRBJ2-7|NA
TGTGCCAGCAGCTACGGGACAGGGGCCGAGCAGTACTTC
CASSYGTGAEQYF
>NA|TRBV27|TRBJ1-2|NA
TGTGCCAGCAGCCGGGGTCCCACAGAAAACTACACCTTC
CASSRGPTENYTF
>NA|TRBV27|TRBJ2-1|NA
TGTGCCAGCAGTACCGTCCTTGATAGGGGTGAGCAGTTCTTC
CASSTVLDRGEQFF
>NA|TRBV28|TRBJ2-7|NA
TGTGCCAGTGCCGCGGGCGGAAGGAACGAGCAGTACTTC
CASAAGGRNEQYF